The rows below give T cell receptor beta chains drawn from one sample of a study of cytomegalovirus exposure and HLA in healthy donors. Profiled with immunoSEQ multiplex PCR; TCRdb holds only in-frame clones, not every one. Of some 130,000 clones listed, roughly 90% were seen once; the top ten hold 1.4%. The sample was PBMCs. Every receptor here comes from a man aged 25-40 years in good health and CMV-seronegative. The CDR3 runs from the conserved cysteine through the conserved F or W. The D gene is left open where the match is weak. For some rows the clone size is stated as once, few or many, or as a class when expanded; others skip it.

abundance	d_gene	v_gene	j_gene	CDR3aa	CDR3nt
-	TRBD1	TRBV6-1	TRBJ1-4	CAGRQGRVEKLFF	TGTGCCGGGAGACAGGGTCGGGTTGAAAAACTGTTTTTT
-	-	TRBV5-6	TRBJ1-2	CASSLPEDSNYGYTF	TGTGCCAGCAGCTTGCCGGAGGACAGCAACTATGGCTACACCTTC
-	-	TRBV5-1	TRBJ2-7	CASTRGQLSSYEQYF	TGCGCCAGCACTCGCGGGCAGCTAAGCTCCTACGAGCAGTACTTC
-	-	TRBV4-2	TRBJ2-7	CASSSSNRSPYEQYF	TGTGCCAGCAGCTCATCAAACCGGAGCCCCTACGAGCAGTACTTC
-	-	TRBV4-2	TRBJ1-1	CASSQVWGEGTEAFF	TGTGCCAGCAGCCAAGTTTGGGGGGAAGGGACTGAAGCTTTCTTT
-	-	TRBV6-1	TRBJ1-2	CASSFEGGYGYTF	TGTGCCAGCAGCTTCGAGGGAGGCTATGGCTACACCTTC
-	-	TRBV5-6	TRBJ2-7	CASSLVRVAYEQYF	TGTGCCAGCAGCTTGGTTCGGGTTGCCTACGAGCAGTACTTC
-	-	TRBV2	TRBJ1-1	CASRYRALNTEAFF	TGTGCCAGCAGATACAGGGCATTGAACACTGAAGCTTTCTTT
-	-	TRBV7-2	TRBJ1-6	CASRLYKVGTGSSPLHF	TGTGCCAGCAGGTTATATAAAGTCGGGACTGGGAGTTCACCCCTCCACTTT
-	-	TRBV5-6	TRBJ2-1	CASSLSGAYEQFF	TGTGCCAGCAGCCTCTCAGGGGCATATGAGCAGTTCTTC
once	TRBD2	TRBV12-5	TRBJ2-4	CASGRTSGSNIQYF	TGTGCTAGTGGACGGACTAGCGGGAGCAACATTCAGTACTTC
-	TRBD1	TRBV27	TRBJ2-5	CASSSGQAGQETQYF	TGTGCCAGCAGTTCGGGACAGGCCGGCCAAGAGACCCAGTACTTC
-	TRBD2	TRBV7-2	TRBJ2-5	CASSPGTSGSQTQYF	TGTGCCAGCAGCCCTGGGACTAGCGGGAGTCAGACCCAGTACTTC
-	-	TRBV6-4	TRBJ2-6	CASSEGAGRTGANVLTF	TGTGCCAGCAGTGAAGGGGCAGGGCGTACTGGGGCCAACGTCCTGACTTTC
-	-	TRBV30	TRBJ2-7	CAWTGGTAVYEQYF	TGTGCCTGGACCGGCGGGACAGCAGTCTACGAGCAGTACTTC
-	-	TRBV7-9	TRBJ1-3	CASQDSGNTIYF	TGTGCCAGCCAGGACTCTGGAAACACCATATATTTT
-	-	TRBV4-3	TRBJ2-5	CASSQFPGTQETQYF	TGCGCCAGCAGCCAATTTCCGGGAACACAGGAGACCCAGTACTTC
many	TRBD2	TRBV6-4	TRBJ2-3	CASSSEGLATDTQYF	TGTGCCAGCAGTTCGGAGGGACTAGCAACAGATACGCAGTATTTT
-	-	TRBV7-2	TRBJ2-5	CASSSETHQETQYF	TGTGCCAGCAGCTCAGAGACTCACCAAGAGACCCAGTACTTC
-	TRBD2	TRBV5-4	TRBJ2-1	CASSSSGMRMNEQFF	TGTGCCAGCAGCAGTAGCGGGATGAGAATGAATGAGCAGTTCTTC
-	-	TRBV2	TRBJ1-5	CASRDDRWGNQPQHF	TGTGCCAGCAGAGACGACAGGTGGGGCAATCAGCCCCAGCATTTT
-	-	TRBV30	TRBJ2-2	CAWSFGDTGELFF	TGTGCCTGGAGCTTCGGGGACACCGGGGAGCTGTTTTTT
-	-	TRBV7-9	TRBJ2-2	CASSSEGGTGELFF	TGTGCCAGCAGCTCGGAGGGAGGTACCGGGGAGCTGTTTTTT
-	-	TRBV27	TRBJ1-1	CASSLASSGTEAFF	TGTGCCAGCAGTTTGGCTAGCTCTGGGACTGAAGCTTTCTTT
-	TRBD2	TRBV7-2	TRBJ2-7	CASSLGPSGSTPEQYF	TGTGCCAGCAGCTTAGGGCCTAGCGGGAGTACTCCCGAGCAGTACTTC
-	-	TRBV30	TRBJ2-5	CAWSGPLQGRTRETQYF	TGTGCCTGGAGTGGCCCGTTACAGGGAAGGACGCGGGAGACCCAGTACTTC
once	-	TRBV5-1	TRBJ1-1	CASSLFQGMNTEAFF	TGCGCCAGCAGCTTGTTCCAGGGAATGAACACTGAAGCTTTCTTT
once	TRBD1	TRBV6-1	TRBJ2-7	CASSLGQGIYEQYF	TGTGCCAGCAGCCTGGGACAGGGAATCTACGAGCAGTACTTC
-	-	TRBV18	TRBJ1-2	CASSPPLGGVGYTF	TGTGCCAGCTCACCACCCTTGGGGGGAGTCGGCTACACCTTC
-	TRBD2	TRBV10-3	TRBJ2-1	CAVGTSGTYNEQFF	TGTGCCGTCGGGACTAGCGGGACCTACAATGAGCAGTTCTTC
-	-	TRBV30	TRBJ2-2	CAWTSENTGELFF	TGTGCCTGGACTAGCGAAAACACCGGGGAGCTGTTTTTT
-	-	TRBV6-1	TRBJ2-3	CATRGRGTDTQYF	TGTGCCACCAGGGGCAGGGGCACAGATACGCAGTATTTT
-	TRBD2	TRBV5-6	TRBJ2-7	CASSLVRTSGYEQYF	TGTGCCAGCAGCTTGGTTAGGACTAGCGGCTACGAGCAGTACTTC
-	-	TRBV30	TRBJ2-4	CAYTSGSKNIQYF	TGTGCCTATACGTCCGGGAGCAAAAACATTCAGTACTTC
few	TRBD2	TRBV5-4	TRBJ2-5	CATQREGLETQYF	TGTGCCACCCAGCGGGAGGGCCTAGAGACCCAGTACTTC
-	TRBD1	TRBV5-1	TRBJ2-5	CASREQGALQETQYF	TGCGCCAGCAGGGAACAGGGGGCCCTCCAAGAGACCCAGTACTTC
-	TRBD2	TRBV6-5	TRBJ2-7	CASSYSSSGTGEQYF	TGTGCCAGCAGTTACTCGTCTAGCGGGACGGGGGAGCAGTACTTC
-	TRBD1	TRBV10-1	TRBJ2-7	CASSEREGTGYEQYF	TGCGCCAGCAGTGAGAGGGAGGGGACAGGGTACGAGCAGTACTTC
-	-	TRBV7-3	TRBJ2-2	CASSLGQSNTGELFF	TGTGCCAGCAGCTTAGGGCAATCGAACACCGGGGAGCTGTTTTTT
-	TRBD1	TRBV6-5	TRBJ1-1	CASSYSRQGTEAFF	TGTGCCAGCAGTTACTCGCGACAGGGTACTGAAGCTTTCTTT
-	-	TRBV6-1	TRBJ1-2	CATLGWGRNYGYTF	TGTGCCACACTCGGTTGGGGGCGAAACTATGGCTACACCTTC
-	-	TRBV11-2	TRBJ2-3	CASSRAGNTDTQYF	TGTGCCAGCAGTAGGGCGGGAAACACAGATACGCAGTATTTT
-	-	TRBV29-1	TRBJ2-1	CSVEGFLSATASYNEQFF	TGCAGCGTTGAAGGTTTTCTCAGCGCGACAGCTTCCTACAATGAGCAGTTCTTC
-	TRBD1	TRBV7-2	TRBJ2-1	CASSLGQGTNNEQFF	TGTGCCAGCAGCCTGGGACAGGGGACCAACAATGAGCAGTTCTTC
-	-	TRBV5-1	TRBJ1-2	CASSLAPSDGYTF	TGCGCCAGCAGCTTGGCTCCCAGTGATGGCTACACCTTC
-	TRBD2	TRBV27	TRBJ2-1	CASSPGTLPAGKDNEQFF	TGTGCCAGCAGTCCGGGGACCCTTCCAGCGGGAAAGGACAATGAGCAGTTCTTC
once	TRBD1	TRBV4-1	TRBJ2-1	CASSQYRGNEQFF	TGCGCCAGCAGCCAATACAGGGGGAATGAGCAGTTCTTC